This T cell receptor beta chain was sequenced for a study of cytomegalovirus exposure and HLA in healthy donors. Study-wide results and limits: Altogether, 164 TCR beta chains were recorded as cytomegalovirus-associated.

The CDR3 contains 18 residues. Unmatched junction bases numbered 18, after V lost 8 bases and J lost 5 bases. Germline V gene data show CDR1 as SEHNR and CDR2 as FQNEAQ (reference sequence). Libraries were prepared by immunoSEQ multiplex PCR; TCRdb keeps only in-frame clonotypes and omits some of them. The sample consists of 120,000 or so clones, 75% to 90% of them appearing once. On this clone: The target antigen is unknown.

What was sequenced was PBMCs. The TCR comes from a woman between 18 and 29 years old in good health and CMV-seronegative. The chain combines TRBV7-9 with TRBJ2-2, with 9 bases fitting TRBD1. CDR3 DNA sequence: TGTGCCAGCGAAACTTCGGGCGGGACAGGGCTGAGGACCGGGGAGCTGTTTTTT. Its protein is CASETSGGTGLRTGELFF.